One sample yielded the 3 T cell receptor beta chains listed below, sequenced in a study of blood T cell repertoires in COVID-19. Sequencing was performed with immunoSEQ multiplex PCR; in TCRdb, only in-frame clones are kept and a portion is missing. The top ten hold approximately 10% of the sample, which has more than 200,000 clones, 85% to 90% seen once. Sequencing was done on a sample of peripheral blood. The receptors here all came from a man aged 50 to 60 with COVID-19, enrolled during active disease.

The chain recombines TRBV5-1 with TRBJ1-1, with a weak D call TRBD1 (6 bases). Trimming shortened V by 2 bases and J by 7 bases, and 24 bases separated the two germline ends. The CDR3 is 17 amino acids. Germline CDR1 and CDR2: SGHRS and YFSETQ. This CDR3 reads CASSFGDLVGARIEAFF. The CDR3, as DNA: TGCGCCAGCAGCTTTGGGGATCTGGTGGGGGCGAGAATTGAAGCTTTCTTT.

The chain couples TRBV6-5 to TRBJ1-1; weak D call: TRBD1 (5 bases). Germline CDR1 MNHEY, CDR2 SVGAGI. CDR3 length: 15 amino acids. V shed 0 bases and J shed 6 bases, with 14 bases lying between them. CDR3 nucleotides: TGTGCCAGCAGTTACTCGAAGGGGCTTTTGGCTGAAGCTTTCTTT. Translated: CASSYSKGLLAEAFF.

The V and J genes are TRBV19 and TRBJ2-2; unclear D gene. The CDR3 contains 12 residues. Germline CDR1 and CDR2: LNHDA and SQIVND (reference sequence). Trimming took off 5 bases at V and 7 bases at J, with 8 bases between the two ends. CDR3 sequence (DNA): TGTGCCAGTAGTGGGCTTCGCGGGGAGCTGTTTTTT. Translated, it gives CASSGLRGELFF.